Reported below is one T cell receptor (beta chain). Its matching antigen is unknown. Germline V CDR1 and CDR2: MNHEY, SVGAGI. V lost 3 bases and J 4 bases, leaving 9 bases between the germline ends. The CDR3 covers 14 residues. Repertoires were generated with immunoSEQ multiplex PCR, while TCRdb's copy carries only in-frame clones and drops some. Of about 5,600 clones detected, 50% to 75% appear once; the ten largest clones hold roughly 45%. The source of the sample is a study of CD8 T cell repertoires and HIV-1 epitope variants. About the research overall: Epitopes were three Gag families plus Nef HW9 and YT9. An uncultured baseline aliquot held 1M T cells.

The sequence was obtained from a male donor with HIV. Sequencing input: cultured CD8+ T cells derived from PBMCs. This chain connects TRBV6-5 to TRBJ2-2; TRBD1 might be the D (6 bases). CDR3 bases: TGTGCCAGCAGTTATCAGGGGCGCACCGGGGAGCTGTTTTTT. Translation: CASSYQGRTGELFF.